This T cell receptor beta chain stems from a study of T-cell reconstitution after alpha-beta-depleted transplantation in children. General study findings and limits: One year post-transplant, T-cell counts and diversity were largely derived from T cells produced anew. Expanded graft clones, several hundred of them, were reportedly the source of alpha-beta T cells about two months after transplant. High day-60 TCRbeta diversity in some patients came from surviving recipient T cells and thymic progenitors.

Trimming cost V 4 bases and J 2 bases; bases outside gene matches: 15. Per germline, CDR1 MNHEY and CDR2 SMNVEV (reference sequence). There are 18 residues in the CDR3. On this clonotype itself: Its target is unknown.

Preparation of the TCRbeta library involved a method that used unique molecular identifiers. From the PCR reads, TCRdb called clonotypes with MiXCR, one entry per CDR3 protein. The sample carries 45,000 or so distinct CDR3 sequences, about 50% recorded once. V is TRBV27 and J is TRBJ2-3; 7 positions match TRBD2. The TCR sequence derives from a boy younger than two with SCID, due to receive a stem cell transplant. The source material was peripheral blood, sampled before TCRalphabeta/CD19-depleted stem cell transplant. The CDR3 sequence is CASSSISSTSSSTDTQYF. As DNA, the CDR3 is TGTGCCAGCAGTTCAATCTCCTCGACTAGCAGCTCCACAGATACGCAGTATTTT.